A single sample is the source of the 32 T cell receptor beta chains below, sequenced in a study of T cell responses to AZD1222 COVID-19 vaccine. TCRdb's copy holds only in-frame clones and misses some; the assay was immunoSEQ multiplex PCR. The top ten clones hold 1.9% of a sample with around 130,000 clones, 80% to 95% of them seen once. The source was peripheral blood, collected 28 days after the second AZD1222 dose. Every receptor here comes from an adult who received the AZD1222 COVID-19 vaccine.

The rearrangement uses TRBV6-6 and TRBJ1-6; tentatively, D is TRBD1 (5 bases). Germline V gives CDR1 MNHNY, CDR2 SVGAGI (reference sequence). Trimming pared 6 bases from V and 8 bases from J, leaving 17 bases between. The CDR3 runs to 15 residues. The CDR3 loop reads CASSAGGVTYSPLHF. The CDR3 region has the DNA TGTGCCAGCAGCGCCGGAGGGGTGACATATTCACCCCTCCACTTT.

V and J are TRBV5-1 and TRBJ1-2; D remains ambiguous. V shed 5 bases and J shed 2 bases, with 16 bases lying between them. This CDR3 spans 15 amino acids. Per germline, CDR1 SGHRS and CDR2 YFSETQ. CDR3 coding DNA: TGCGCCAGCAGTGCCGGATCCGGGAGAAACTATGGCTACACCTTC. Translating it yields CASSAGSGRNYGYTF.

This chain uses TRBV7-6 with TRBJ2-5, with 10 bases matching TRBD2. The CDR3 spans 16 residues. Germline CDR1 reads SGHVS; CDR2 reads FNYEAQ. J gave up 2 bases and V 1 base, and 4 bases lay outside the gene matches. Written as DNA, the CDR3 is TGTGCCAGCAGCTTAGGAGCGGGGGGGAAACAAGAGACCCAGTACTTC. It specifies CASSLGAGGKQETQYF.

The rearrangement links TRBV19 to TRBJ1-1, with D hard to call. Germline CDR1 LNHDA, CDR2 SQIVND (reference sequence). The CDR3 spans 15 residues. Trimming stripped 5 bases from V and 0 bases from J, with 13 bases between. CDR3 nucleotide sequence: TGTGCCAGTAGTCCCTCCCGCGGGGTGAACACTGAAGCTTTCTTT. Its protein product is CASSPSRGVNTEAFF.

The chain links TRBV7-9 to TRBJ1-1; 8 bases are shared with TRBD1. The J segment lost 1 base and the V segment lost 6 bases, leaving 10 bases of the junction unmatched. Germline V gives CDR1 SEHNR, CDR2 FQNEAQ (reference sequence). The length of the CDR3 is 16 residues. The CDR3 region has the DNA TGTGCCAGCAGTCGGACAGGGTCTGGCAAGAACACTGAAGCTTTCTTT. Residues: CASSRTGSGKNTEAFF. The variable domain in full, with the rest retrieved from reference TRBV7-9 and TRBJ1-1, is DTGVSQNPRHKITKRGQNVTFRCDPISEHNRLYWYRQTLGQGPEFLTYFQNEAQLEKSRLLSDRFSAERPKGSFSTLEIQRTEQGDSAMYLCASSRTGSGKNTEAFFGQGTRLTVV.

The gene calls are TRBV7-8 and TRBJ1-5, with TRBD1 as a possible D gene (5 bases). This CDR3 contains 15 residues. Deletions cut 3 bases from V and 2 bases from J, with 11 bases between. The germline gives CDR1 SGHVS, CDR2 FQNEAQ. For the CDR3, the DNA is TGTGCCAGCAGCTTCGGTCGGGGGGGCAATCAGCCCCAGCATTTT. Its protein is CASSFGRGGNQPQHF.

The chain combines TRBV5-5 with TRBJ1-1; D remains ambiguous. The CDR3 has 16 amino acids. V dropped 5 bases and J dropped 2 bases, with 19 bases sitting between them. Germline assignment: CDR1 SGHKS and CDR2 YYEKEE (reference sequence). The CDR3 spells CASSSRAGSSNTEAFF. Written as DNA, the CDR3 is TGTGCCAGCAGTAGTAGGGCCGGGTCTTCTAACACTGAAGCTTTCTTT. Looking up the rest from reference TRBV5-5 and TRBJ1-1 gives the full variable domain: DAGVTQSPTHLIKTRGQQVTLRCSPISGHKSVSWYQQVLGQGPQFIFQYYEKEERGRGNFPDRFSARQFPNYSSELNVNALLLGDSALYLCASSSRAGSSNTEAFFGQGTRLTVV.

For the CDR3, the DNA is TGTGCCAGCAGCTTAAGGGCGGCGACAGCGAACACTGAAGCTTTCTTT. It translates to CASSLRAATANTEAFF. The chain is built from TRBV7-3 and TRBJ1-1, with TRBD1 as a possible D gene (5 bases). CDR3 length equals 16 residues. Germline V gene data show CDR1 as SGHTA and CDR2 as FQGTGA. The V end lost 1 base, the J end lost 1 base, and 13 bases lay between the germline ends.

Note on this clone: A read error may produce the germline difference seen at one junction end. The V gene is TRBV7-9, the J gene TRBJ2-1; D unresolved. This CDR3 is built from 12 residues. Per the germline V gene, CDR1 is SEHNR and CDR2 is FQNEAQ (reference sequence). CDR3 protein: CASSIASNEQFF. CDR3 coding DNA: TGTGCCAGCAGCATAGCATCCAATGAGCAGTTCTTC.

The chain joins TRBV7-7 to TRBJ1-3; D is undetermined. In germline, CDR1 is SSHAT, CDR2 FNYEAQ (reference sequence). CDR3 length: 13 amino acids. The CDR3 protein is CATSQYEGNTIYF. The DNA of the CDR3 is TGTGCAACCTCTCAGTACGAGGGAAACACCATATATTTT.

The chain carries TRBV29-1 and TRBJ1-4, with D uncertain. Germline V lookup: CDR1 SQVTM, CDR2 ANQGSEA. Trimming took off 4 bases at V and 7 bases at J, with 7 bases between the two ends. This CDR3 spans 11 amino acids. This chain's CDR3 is CSVVKGEKLFF. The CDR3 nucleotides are TGCAGCGTTGTAAAGGGTGAAAAACTGTTTTTT.

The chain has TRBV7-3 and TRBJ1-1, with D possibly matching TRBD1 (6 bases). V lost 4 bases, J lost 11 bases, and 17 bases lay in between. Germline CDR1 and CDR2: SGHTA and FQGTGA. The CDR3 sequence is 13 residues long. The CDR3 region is CASSSGDAGGAFF. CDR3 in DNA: TGTGCCAGCAGCTCAGGGGACGCCGGAGGGGCTTTCTTT.

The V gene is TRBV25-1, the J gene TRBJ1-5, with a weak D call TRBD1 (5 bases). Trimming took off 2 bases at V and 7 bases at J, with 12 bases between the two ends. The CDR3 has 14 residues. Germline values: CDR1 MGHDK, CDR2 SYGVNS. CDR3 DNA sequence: TGTGCCAGCAGTGAAGGGGCAGGGAAACAGCCCCAGCATTTT. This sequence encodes CASSEGAGKQPQHF.

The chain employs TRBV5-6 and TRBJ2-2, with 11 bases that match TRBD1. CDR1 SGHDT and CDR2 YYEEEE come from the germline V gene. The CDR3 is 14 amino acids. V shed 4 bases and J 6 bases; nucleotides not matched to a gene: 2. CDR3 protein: CASSRGQGAGELFF. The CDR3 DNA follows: TGTGCCAGCAGCCGGGGACAGGGGGCCGGGGAGCTGTTTTTT.

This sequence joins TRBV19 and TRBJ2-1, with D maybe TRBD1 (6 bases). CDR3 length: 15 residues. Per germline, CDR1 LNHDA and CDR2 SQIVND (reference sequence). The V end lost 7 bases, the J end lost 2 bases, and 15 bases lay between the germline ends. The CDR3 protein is CASKQQGIAYNEQFF. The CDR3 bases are TGTGCCAGTAAACAACAGGGTATCGCCTACAATGAGCAGTTCTTC.

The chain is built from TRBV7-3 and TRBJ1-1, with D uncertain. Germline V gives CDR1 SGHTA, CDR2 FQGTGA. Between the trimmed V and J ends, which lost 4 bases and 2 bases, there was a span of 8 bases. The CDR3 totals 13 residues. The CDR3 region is CASSSDPNTEAFF. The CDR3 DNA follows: TGTGCCAGCAGCTCTGATCCAAACACTGAAGCTTTCTTT.

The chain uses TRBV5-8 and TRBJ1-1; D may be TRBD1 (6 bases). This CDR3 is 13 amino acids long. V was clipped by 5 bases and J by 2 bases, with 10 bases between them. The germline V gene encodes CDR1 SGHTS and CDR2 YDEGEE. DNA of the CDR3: TGTGCCAGCAGTGACAGGCCCAACACTGAAGCTTTCTTT. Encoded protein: CASSDRPNTEAFF.

In DNA, the CDR3 is TGTGCCAGCAGTGAAGGGGGCACCTCTGGAAACACCATATATTTT. It codes for CASSEGGTSGNTIYF. The chain recombines TRBV2 with TRBJ1-3, with a possible D match to TRBD1 (5 bases). The CDR3 has 15 amino acids. Between the trimmed V and J ends, which lost 1 base and 0 bases, there was a span of 7 bases. In germline, CDR1 is SNHLY, CDR2 FYNNEI.

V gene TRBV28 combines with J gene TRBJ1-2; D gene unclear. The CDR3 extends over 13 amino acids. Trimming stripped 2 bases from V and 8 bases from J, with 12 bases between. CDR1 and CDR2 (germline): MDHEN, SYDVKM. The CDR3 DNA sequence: TGTGCCAGCAGTTTAGGATCCGGAGGAGGCTACACCTTC. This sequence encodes CASSLGSGGGYTF.

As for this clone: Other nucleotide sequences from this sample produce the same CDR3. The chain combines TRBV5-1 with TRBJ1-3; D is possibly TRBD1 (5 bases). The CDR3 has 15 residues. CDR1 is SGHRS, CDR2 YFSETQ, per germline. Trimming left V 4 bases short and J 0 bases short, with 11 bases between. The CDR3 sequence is CASSPGTSSGNTIYF. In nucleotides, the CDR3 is TGCGCCAGCAGCCCGGGGACCTCCTCTGGAAACACCATATATTTT.

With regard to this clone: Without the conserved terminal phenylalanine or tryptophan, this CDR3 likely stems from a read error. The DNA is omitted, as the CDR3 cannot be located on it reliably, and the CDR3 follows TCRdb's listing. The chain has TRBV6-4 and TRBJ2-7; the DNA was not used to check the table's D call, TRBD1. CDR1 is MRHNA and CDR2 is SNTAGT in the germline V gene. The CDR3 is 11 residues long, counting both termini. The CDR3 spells CASRDRGQGST.

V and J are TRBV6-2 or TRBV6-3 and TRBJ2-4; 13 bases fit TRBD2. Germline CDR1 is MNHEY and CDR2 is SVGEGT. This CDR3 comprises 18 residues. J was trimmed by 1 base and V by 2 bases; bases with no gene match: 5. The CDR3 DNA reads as TGTGCCAGCAGTTACCCGACTAGCGGGAGGAGGGCCAAAAACATTCAGTACTTC. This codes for CASSYPTSGRRAKNIQYF.

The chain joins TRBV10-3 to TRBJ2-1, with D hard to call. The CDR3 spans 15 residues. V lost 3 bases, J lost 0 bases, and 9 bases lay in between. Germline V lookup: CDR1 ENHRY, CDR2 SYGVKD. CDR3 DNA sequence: TGTGCCATCAGTGATGGGCCACTCTCCTACAATGAGCAGTTCTTC. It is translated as CAISDGPLSYNEQFF.

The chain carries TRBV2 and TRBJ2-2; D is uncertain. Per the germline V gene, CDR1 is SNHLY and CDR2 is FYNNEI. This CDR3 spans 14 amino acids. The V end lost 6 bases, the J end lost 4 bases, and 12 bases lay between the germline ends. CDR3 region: CASSPRSSTGELFF. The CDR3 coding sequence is TGTGCCAGCAGCCCCAGGAGCTCCACCGGGGAGCTGTTTTTT.

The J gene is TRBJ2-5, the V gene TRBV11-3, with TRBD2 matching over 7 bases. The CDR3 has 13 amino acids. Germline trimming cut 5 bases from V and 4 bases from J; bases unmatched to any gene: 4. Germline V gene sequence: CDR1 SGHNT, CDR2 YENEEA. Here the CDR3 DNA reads TGTGCCAGCAGCCCCCCGGGAGGAGAGACCCAGTACTTC. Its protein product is CASSPPGGETQYF.

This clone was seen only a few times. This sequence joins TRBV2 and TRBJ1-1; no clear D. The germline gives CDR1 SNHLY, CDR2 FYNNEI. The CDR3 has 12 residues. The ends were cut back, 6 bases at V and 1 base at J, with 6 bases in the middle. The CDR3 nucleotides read TGTGCCAGCAGCGCCCAGAACACTGAAGCTTTCTTT. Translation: CASSAQNTEAFF.

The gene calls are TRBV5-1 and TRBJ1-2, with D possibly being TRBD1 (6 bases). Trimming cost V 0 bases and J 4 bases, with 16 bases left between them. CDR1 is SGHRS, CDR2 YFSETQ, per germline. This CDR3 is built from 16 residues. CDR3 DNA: TGCGCCAGCAGCTTGGGACGACAGGCAGCCCCCTATGGCTACACCTTC. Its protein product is CASSLGRQAAPYGYTF.

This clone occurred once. The CDR3: CSATDRDYGYTF. DNA of the CDR3: TGCAGTGCTACTGACAGGGACTATGGCTACACCTTC. The J gene is TRBJ1-2, the V gene TRBV20-1, with 7 bases aligning to TRBD1. Germline V CDR1 and CDR2: DFQATT, SNEGSKA (reference sequence). J gave up 3 bases and V 4 bases, and 2 bases lay outside the gene matches. The CDR3 is 12 amino acids.

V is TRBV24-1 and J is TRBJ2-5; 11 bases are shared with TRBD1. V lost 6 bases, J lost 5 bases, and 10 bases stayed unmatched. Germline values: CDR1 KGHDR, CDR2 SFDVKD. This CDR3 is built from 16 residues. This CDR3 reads CATSLGQGGSGETQYF. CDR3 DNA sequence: TGTGCCACCAGTCTGGGACAGGGGGGGTCTGGGGAGACCCAGTACTTC.

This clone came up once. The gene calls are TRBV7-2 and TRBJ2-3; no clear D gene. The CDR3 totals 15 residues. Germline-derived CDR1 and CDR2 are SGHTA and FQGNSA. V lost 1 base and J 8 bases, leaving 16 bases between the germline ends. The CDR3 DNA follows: TGTGCCAGCAGCTTAGAGTCGACTGCGGTGGGTACGCAGTATTTT. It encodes CASSLESTAVGTQYF.

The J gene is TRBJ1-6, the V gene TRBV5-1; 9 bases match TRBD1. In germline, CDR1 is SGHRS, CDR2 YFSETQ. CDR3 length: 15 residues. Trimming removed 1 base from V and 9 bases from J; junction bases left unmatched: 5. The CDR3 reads CASSLLGTGSSPLHF. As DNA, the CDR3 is TGCGCCAGCAGCTTGTTAGGGACAGGGAGTTCACCCCTCCACTTT. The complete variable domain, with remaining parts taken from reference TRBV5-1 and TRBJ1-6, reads KAGVTQTPRYLIKTRGQQVTLSCSPISGHRSVSWYQQTPGQGLQFLFEYFSETQRNKGNFPGRFSGRQFSNSRSEMNVSTLELGDSALYLCASSLLGTGSSPLHFGNGTRLTVT.

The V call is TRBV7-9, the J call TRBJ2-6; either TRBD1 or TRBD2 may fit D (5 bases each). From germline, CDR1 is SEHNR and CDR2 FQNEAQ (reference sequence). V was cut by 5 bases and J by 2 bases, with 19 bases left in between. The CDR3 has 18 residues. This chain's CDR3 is CASSVFGGSLAGANVLTF. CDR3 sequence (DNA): TGTGCCAGCAGCGTATTTGGGGGATCCCTTGCTGGGGCCAACGTCCTGACTTTC. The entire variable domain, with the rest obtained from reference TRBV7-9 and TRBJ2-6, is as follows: DTGVSQNPRHKITKRGQNVTFRCDPISEHNRLYWYRQTLGQGPEFLTYFQNEAQLEKSRLLSDRFSAERPKGSFSTLEIQRTEQGDSAMYLCASSVFGGSLAGANVLTFGAGSRLTVL.